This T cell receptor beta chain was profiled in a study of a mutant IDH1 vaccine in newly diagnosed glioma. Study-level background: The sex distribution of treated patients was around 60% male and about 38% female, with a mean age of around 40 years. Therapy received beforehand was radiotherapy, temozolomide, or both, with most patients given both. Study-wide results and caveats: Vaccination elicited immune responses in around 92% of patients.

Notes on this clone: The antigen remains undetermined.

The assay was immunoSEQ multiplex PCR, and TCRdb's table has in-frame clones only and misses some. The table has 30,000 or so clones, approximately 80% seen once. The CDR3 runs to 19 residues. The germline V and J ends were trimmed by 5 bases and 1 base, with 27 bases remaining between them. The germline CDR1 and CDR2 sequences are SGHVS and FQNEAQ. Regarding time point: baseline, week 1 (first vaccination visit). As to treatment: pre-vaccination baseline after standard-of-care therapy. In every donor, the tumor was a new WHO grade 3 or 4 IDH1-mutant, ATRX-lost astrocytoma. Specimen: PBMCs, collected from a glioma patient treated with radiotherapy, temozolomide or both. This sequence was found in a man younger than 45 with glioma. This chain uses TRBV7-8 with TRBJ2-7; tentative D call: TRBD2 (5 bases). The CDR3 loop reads CASSPLRFIGKSGSYEQYF. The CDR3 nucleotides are TGTGCCAGCAGCCCCCTTAGGTTTATTGGGAAGTCGGGATCCTACGAGCAGTACTTC. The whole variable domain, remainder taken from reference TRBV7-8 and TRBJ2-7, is GAGVSQSPRYKVAKRGQDVALRCDPISGHVSLFWYQQALGQGPEFLTYFQNEAQLDKSGLPSDRFFAERPEGSVSTLKIQRTQQEDSAVYLCASSPLRFIGKSGSYEQYFGPGTRLTVT.